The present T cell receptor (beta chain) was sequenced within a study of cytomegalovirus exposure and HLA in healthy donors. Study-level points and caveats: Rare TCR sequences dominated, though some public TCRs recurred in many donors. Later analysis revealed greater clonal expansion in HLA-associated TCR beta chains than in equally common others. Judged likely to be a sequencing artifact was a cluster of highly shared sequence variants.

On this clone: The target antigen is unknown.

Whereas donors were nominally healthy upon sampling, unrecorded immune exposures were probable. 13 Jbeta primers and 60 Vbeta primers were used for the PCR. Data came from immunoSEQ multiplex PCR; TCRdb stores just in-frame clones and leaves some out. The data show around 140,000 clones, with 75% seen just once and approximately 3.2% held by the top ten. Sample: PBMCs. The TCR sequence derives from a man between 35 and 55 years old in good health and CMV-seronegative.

For the CDR3, the DNA is TGTGCCAGCTCGAGCGGGGGACCGAAGTATGGCTACACCTTC. Its protein product is CASSSGGPKYGYTF. V usage is TRBV5-4 and J usage is TRBJ1-2; D possibly corresponds to TRBD1 (5 bases). Per germline, CDR1 SGHNT and CDR2 YYREEE (reference sequence). V lost 7 bases and J lost 5, with 18 bases in between. This CDR3 region has 14 residues.